A single sample gave rise to the 21 T cell receptor beta chains below, sequenced in a study of blood T cells in healthy people across ages. A second roughly 6 to 12 cycle PCR used barcoded and J-beta primers. MiXCR was run by TCRdb on the 5' RACE reads, yielding one entry per CDR3 protein. Of roughly 680,000 distinct CDR3 sequences in the sample, about 21% were seen once. The sequenced sample was blood. All receptors come from a man aged 65 to 85 in good health.

This clonotype has a handful of counts. This chain connects TRBV7-3 to TRBJ2-2; D is unresolved. CDR1 SGHTA and CDR2 FQGTGA come from the germline V gene. The CDR3 has 16 residues. V was shortened by 1 base and J by 2 bases, with 11 bases between the two germline ends. The CDR3 here is CASSLRGGTNTGELFF. DNA of the CDR3: TGTGCCAGCAGCTTAAGAGGTGGAACAAACACCGGGGAGCTGTTTTTT. The whole variable domain, filled in from reference TRBV7-3 and TRBJ2-2, reads GAGVSQTPSNKVTEKGKYVELRCDPISGHTALYWYRQSLGQGPEFLIYFQGTGAADDSGLPNDRFFAVRPEGSVSTLKIQRTERGDSAVYLCASSLRGGTNTGELFFGEGSRLTVL.

There are a few counts of this clonotype. The V call is TRBV7-2, the J call TRBJ1-5, with D maybe TRBD1 (6 bases). Germline lookup yields CDR1 SGHTA and CDR2 FQGNSA. The CDR3 consists of 16 residues. The V end lost 1 base, the J end lost 9 bases, and 19 bases lay between the germline ends. Written as DNA, the CDR3 is TGTGCCAGCAGCTTAGTCGAACAGGGTTCGGGTGGGCCCCAGCATTTT. It yields the protein CASSLVEQGSGGPQHF. The entire variable domain, with the rest obtained from reference TRBV7-2 and TRBJ1-5, is as follows: GAGVSQSPSNKVTEKGKDVELRCDPISGHTALYWYRQSLGQGLEFLIYFQGNSAPDKSGLPSDRFSAERTGGSVSTLTIQRTQQEDSAVYLCASSLVEQGSGGPQHFGDGTRLSIL.

V and J are TRBV25-1 and TRBJ2-6; no definite D call. Trimming removed 3 bases from V and 3 bases from J, with 3 bases in between. The CDR3 loop spans 13 amino acids. Germline loops: CDR1 MGHDK, CDR2 SYGVNS. Here the CDR3 DNA reads TGTGCCAGCAGTGAGATTGGGGCCAACGTCCTGACTTTC. Protein: CASSEIGANVLTF.

This clonotype has just a few counts. The chain carries TRBV7-9 and TRBJ2-5, with D tentatively TRBD1 or TRBD2 (5 bases each). V was pared by 0 bases and J by 5 bases, with 13 bases between. The CDR3 loop spans 15 amino acids. Germline V gene sequence: CDR1 SEHNR, CDR2 FQNEAQ (reference sequence). CDR3 loop: CASSLALGDEETQYF. CDR3 in DNA: TGTGCCAGCAGCTTAGCCTTGGGGGATGAGGAGACCCAGTACTTC.

This clonotype appeared a few times. The gene calls are TRBV9 and TRBJ2-5, with TRBD2 matching over 10 bases. With V trimmed by 2 bases and J by 2 bases, 3 bases remained unmatched. CDR1 and CDR2 from the germline V gene are SGDLS and YYNGEE. This CDR3 comprises 15 residues. This chain's CDR3 is CASSVGTSAQETQYF. The CDR3, as DNA: TGTGCCAGCAGCGTTGGGACTAGCGCACAAGAGACCCAGTACTTC. The full variable domain, with the rest looked up from reference TRBV9 and TRBJ2-5, is DSGVTQTPKHLITATGQRVTLRCSPRSGDLSVYWYQQSLDQGLQFLIQYYNGEERAKGNILERFSAQQFPDLHSELNLSSLELGDSALYFCASSVGTSAQETQYFGPGTRLLVL.

This clonotype was recorded a few times. This clone may be a read error of a much larger clone one base away. The chain recombines TRBV12-3 or TRBV12-4 with TRBJ1-5; D unclear. The J call may not be correct, given that the DNA end is closer to TRBJ2-3. This CDR3 has 13 residues. The CDR3 sequence: CASSPRTGQPQYF. The CDR3, as DNA: TGTGCCAGCAGTCCCCGGACGGGTCAGCCCCAGTATTTT.

The rearrangement joins TRBV5-6 to TRBJ2-7; 7 nucleotides line up with TRBD1. The CDR3 sequence is 15 residues long. V lost 4 bases to trimming and J lost 1 base; unmatched junction nucleotides: 8. Germline CDR1 SGHDT, CDR2 YYEEEE. CDR3 coding DNA: TGTGCCAGCAGCAAGGGCGGACAGGCTTCCTACGAGCAGTACTTC. Translating it yields CASSKGGQASYEQYF.

The chain carries TRBV7-9 and TRBJ2-7; TRBD1 matches 7 bases. V was pared by 5 bases and J by 0 bases, with 4 bases of the junction left unmatched. Per germline, CDR1 SEHNR and CDR2 FQNEAQ (reference sequence). The CDR3 runs 14 residues. DNA for the CDR3: TGTGCCAGCAGCCGACGGGACAGCTCCTACGAGCAGTACTTC. It translates to CASSRRDSSYEQYF.

The J gene is TRBJ2-5, the V gene TRBV5-1, with D possibly matching TRBD1 (6 bases). The CDR3 contains 15 residues. Trimming stripped 1 base from V and 2 bases from J, with 12 bases between. Germline values: CDR1 SGHRS, CDR2 YFSETQ. CDR3 loop: CASSLNRALQETQYF. DNA of the CDR3: TGCGCCAGCAGCTTGAACAGGGCCCTTCAAGAGACCCAGTACTTC. Based on the CDR3 plus reference TRBV5-1 and TRBJ2-5, the full variable domain is KAGVTQTPRYLIKTRGQQVTLSCSPISGHRSVSWYQQTPGQGLQFLFEYFSETQRNKGNFPGRFSGRQFSNSRSEMNVSTLELGDSALYLCASSLNRALQETQYFGPGTRLLVL.

This clonotype was seen repeatedly, ten times or more. The rearrangement links TRBV4-1 to TRBJ2-2; a possible D gene is TRBD1 (6 bases). This CDR3 has 17 residues. Trimming removed 0 bases from V and 0 bases from J, with 11 bases in between. The germline CDR1 and CDR2 sequences are MGHRA and YSYEKL. CDR3 nucleotides: TGCGCCAGCAGCCAAGATCGGGCAGGGGCGAACACCGGGGAGCTGTTTTTT. The encoded protein is CASSQDRAGANTGELFF.

This clonotype was observed a few times. V usage is TRBV7-6 and J usage is TRBJ1-1; the D is unclear. V was clipped by 0 bases and J by 8 bases, with 10 bases between them. Germline V gene data show CDR1 as SGHVS and CDR2 as FNYEAQ. This CDR3 comprises 13 residues. The CDR3 protein is CASSLAVSREAFF. The CDR3 DNA reads as TGTGCCAGCAGCTTAGCCGTCTCCCGAGAAGCTTTCTTT.

The chain is built from TRBV20-1 and TRBJ2-1; possibly TRBD2 for D (5 bases). Trimming took 3 bases from V and 5 from J, leaving 14 bases between them. This CDR3 spans 14 amino acids. Germline lookup yields CDR1 DFQATT and CDR2 SNEGSKA (reference sequence). CDR3 bases: TGCAGTGCTAGTGGAGCGGAAGTAAACAATGAGCAGTTCTTC. This gives the protein CSASGAEVNNEQFF.

In its sample, this clonotype was seen a few times. The chain recombines TRBV28 with TRBJ1-4, with D perhaps TRBD1 (6 bases). With 5 bases removed from V and 5 bases from J, the gap between germline ends came to 15 bases. Germline V gene lookup returns CDR1 MDHEN and CDR2 SYDVKM. The CDR3 consists of 15 residues. In nucleotides, the CDR3 is TGTGCCAGCAGTCTCGGGACACCCGGGAATGAAAAACTGTTTTTT. Translation: CASSLGTPGNEKLFF.

V gene TRBV9 combines with J gene TRBJ2-3; D is undetermined. The V and J ends lost 2 bases and 6 bases respectively, with 10 bases between them. Per germline, CDR1 SGDLS and CDR2 YYNGEE. The CDR3 is 13 residues long. The CDR3 sequence: CASSVVGKDTQYF. The CDR3 DNA reads TGTGCCAGCAGCGTGGTGGGAAAGGATACGCAGTATTTT.

This clonotype showed up just a few times. The rearrangement links TRBV7-9 to TRBJ2-7; 7 bases agree with TRBD1. The J segment lost 4 bases and the V segment lost 1 base, leaving 10 bases of the junction unmatched. The length of the CDR3 is 16 residues. Germline CDR1 and CDR2: SEHNR and FQNEAQ (reference sequence). CDR3 residues: CASSLDVGQAKYEQYF. CDR3 bases: TGTGCCAGCAGCTTAGATGTCGGACAGGCGAAATACGAGCAGTACTTC. Complete variable domain (other parts from reference TRBV7-9 and TRBJ2-7): DTGVSQNPRHKITKRGQNVTFRCDPISEHNRLYWYRQTLGQGPEFLTYFQNEAQLEKSRLLSDRFSAERPKGSFSTLEIQRTEQGDSAMYLCASSLDVGQAKYEQYFGPGTRLTVT.

Only a few counts were recorded for this clonotype. V usage is TRBV4-1 and J usage is TRBJ2-5, with 11 positions matching TRBD1. CDR1 and CDR2 from the germline V gene are MGHRA and YSYEKL. CDR3 length equals 14 residues. Germline trimming cut 6 bases from V and 11 bases from J; bases unmatched to any gene: 11. In DNA, the CDR3 is TGCGCCAGCAGACTAGGACAGGGGGCTGGAGAGCAGTACTTC. Its translation is CASRLGQGAGEQYF.

This clonotype showed up just a few times. The V call is TRBV9, the J call TRBJ2-1, with D uncertain. Trimming stripped 0 bases from V and 0 bases from J, with 10 bases between. Germline CDR1 SGDLS, CDR2 YYNGEE. The CDR3 runs to 16 residues. CDR3 bases: TGTGCCAGCAGCGTAGTATCGAGTCGCTCCTACAATGAGCAGTTCTTC. It specifies CASSVVSSRSYNEQFF.

The rearrangement joins TRBV5-1 to TRBJ2-6; weak D call: TRBD1 (6 bases). Per the germline V gene, CDR1 is SGHRS and CDR2 is YFSETQ. CDR3 length: 16 residues. The V end was cut by 3 bases, the J end by 2 bases, with 12 bases between. The DNA of the CDR3 is TGCGCCAGCAGCTCGTCTGACAGGACTGGGGCCAACGTCCTGACTTTC. Translation: CASSSSDRTGANVLTF.

This clonotype came up a few times. The chain carries TRBV7-2 and TRBJ1-4, with 7 positions matching TRBD1. The CDR3 covers 14 residues. Per the germline V gene, CDR1 is SGHTA and CDR2 is FQGNSA. With V trimmed by 5 bases and J by 7 bases, 7 bases remained unmatched. DNA for the CDR3: TGTGCCAGCAGCCCCCGAGCAGGGGGTGAAAAACTGTTTTTT. Translated, it gives CASSPRAGGEKLFF.

The chain carries TRBV30 and TRBJ1-1, with D hard to call. Germline V lookup: CDR1 GTSNPN, CDR2 SVGIG (reference sequence). V was trimmed by 5 bases and J by 1 base, leaving 8 bases between them. The CDR3 extends over 12 amino acids. The CDR3 here is CAWSPGNTEAFF. In nucleotides, the CDR3 is TGTGCCTGGTCCCCCGGGAACACTGAAGCTTTCTTT.

This chain uses TRBV27 with TRBJ2-5, with 7 bases matching TRBD2. The CDR3 has 16 residues. Trimming removed 5 bases from V and 5 bases from J; junction bases left unmatched: 14. The germline CDR1 and CDR2 sequences are MNHEY and SMNVEV (reference sequence). The CDR3 nucleotides are TGTGCCAGCAGTCCCCTGGGGGGAGGGCGAAGGGAGACCCAGTACTTC. As protein: CASSPLGGGRRETQYF.